A single sample is the source of the 19 T cell receptor beta chains below, sequenced in a study of T-cell memory formation after mild COVID-19. TCRdb processed the 5' RACE reads anew with MiXCR; each CDR3 protein has one entry. The sample includes 350,000 to 500,000 distinct CDR3 sequences, 20% to 30% of them seen just once. The sample comprised PBMCs or a T cell subset sorted from them (not recorded which). These TCRs come from an adult woman who had mild COVID-19 (a few samples of this study predate the infection). Cell type and time point are not known.

This clonotype occurred once. The chain links TRBV20-1 to TRBJ1-4; D is possibly TRBD1 (6 bases). The CDR3 is 12 amino acids. The V end was cut by 5 bases, the J end by 8 bases, with 12 bases between. Germline values: CDR1 DFQATT, CDR2 SNEGSKA (reference sequence). The DNA for the CDR3 is TGCAGTGCTGGTCGACAGGAGGAAAAACTGTTTTTT. It translates to CSAGRQEEKLFF.

This chain uses TRBV19 with TRBJ2-2, with D possibly matching TRBD2 (5 bases). Germline V gene data show CDR1 as LNHDA and CDR2 as SQIVND (reference sequence). This CDR3 spans 15 amino acids. With 6 bases removed from V and 3 bases from J, the gap between germline ends came to 14 bases. CDR3 DNA: TGTGCCAGTAGCCCTCCCCCGAGGGACACCGGGGAGCTGTTTTTT. Translated, it gives CASSPPPRDTGELFF.

The rearrangement links TRBV6-1 to TRBJ2-3, with a possible D match to TRBD1 (7 bases). Looked up from germline, CDR1 is MNHNS and CDR2 is SASEGT. The V and J ends lost 3 bases and 4 bases respectively, with 14 bases between them. The CDR3 has 15 residues. In nucleotides, the CDR3 is TGTGCCAGCAGTGAGCGGGCAGGGGGGCCAGATACGCAGTATTTT. Protein product: CASSERAGGPDTQYF.

The chain carries TRBV9 and TRBJ1-1; a weak D match, TRBD1 (5 bases). Trimming removed 0 bases at V and 4 bases at J, with 10 bases between. This CDR3 comprises 14 residues. The germline V gene has CDR1 SGDLS and CDR2 YYNGEE. The CDR3 nucleotides read TGTGCCAGCAGCGTAGAGGGGCGAGGCACTGAAGCTTTCTTT. Its protein is CASSVEGRGTEAFF.

This clonotype came up many times. V gene TRBV28 combines with J gene TRBJ2-4; D is undetermined. The CDR3 runs to 17 residues. Germline values: CDR1 MDHEN, CDR2 SYDVKM. V was clipped by 3 bases and J by 0 bases, with 15 bases between them. The CDR3 nucleotides read TGTGCCAGCAGTTTGGGTTCGGTCGTACTAGCCAAAAACATTCAGTACTTC. Protein: CASSLGSVVLAKNIQYF. Variable domain in full (rest from reference TRBV28 and TRBJ2-4): DVKVTQSSRYLVKRTGEKVFLECVQDMDHENMFWYRQDPGLGLRLIYFSYDVKMKEKGDIPEGYSVSREKKERFSLILESASTNQTSMYLCASSLGSVVLAKNIQYFGAGTRLSVL.

CDR3 nucleotide sequence: TGTGCCAGCAGACGACGGCAGGGAAACACCGGGGAGCTGTTTTTT. It is translated as CASRRRQGNTGELFF. The chain joins TRBV6-5 to TRBJ2-2; D possibly corresponds to TRBD1 (5 bases). Germline loops: CDR1 MNHEY, CDR2 SVGAGI. V lost 6 bases, J lost 2 bases, and 13 bases lay in between. CDR3 size: 15 residues.

This clonotype was observed a handful of times. The rearrangement joins TRBV7-2 to TRBJ2-7; D may correspond to TRBD1 or TRBD2 (5 bases each). The CDR3 extends over 13 amino acids. Germline V gene lookup returns CDR1 SGHTA and CDR2 FQGNSA. Trimming removed 5 bases at V and 2 bases at J, with 10 bases between. CDR3 residues: CASSQWGTYEQYF. The CDR3 DNA follows: TGTGCCAGCAGCCAGTGGGGGACCTACGAGCAGTACTTC.

This chain uses TRBV7-2 with TRBJ2-1; no definite D call. The CDR3 runs to 14 residues. V gave up 1 base and J gave up 6 bases, with 10 bases separating them. Germline CDR1 SGHTA, CDR2 FQGNSA. CDR3 in amino acids: CASSLGFGLNEQFF. CDR3 nucleotide sequence: TGTGCCAGCAGCTTAGGCTTCGGTCTCAATGAGCAGTTCTTC.

This clonotype was seen only once. The J gene is TRBJ2-1, the V gene TRBV20-1; 10 bases match TRBD2. The germline CDR1 and CDR2 sequences are DFQATT and SNEGSKA (reference sequence). This CDR3 spans 14 amino acids. After removal of 6 bases from V and 6 bases from J, the junction contained 8 bases not matched to a gene. Here the CDR3 reads CSAIRTSGGNEQFF. Here the CDR3 DNA reads TGCAGTGCCATCAGGACTAGCGGAGGCAATGAGCAGTTCTTC.

CDR3 bases: TGTGCCAGCAGCCCCGGGAAGGGACAGGGATATGGAAACACCATATATTTT. Translating gives CASSPGKGQGYGNTIYF. V and J are TRBV9 and TRBJ1-3; the match to TRBD1 covers 9 bases. The germline V gene has CDR1 SGDLS and CDR2 YYNGEE. This CDR3 spans 17 amino acids. With 4 bases clipped from V and 3 bases from J, the junction kept 11 bases outside the gene matches.

This clonotype was counted a few times. The J gene is TRBJ2-7, the V gene TRBV7-9; 9 bases are shared with TRBD1. The CDR3 sequence is 15 residues long. V lost 3 bases and J lost 12; bases outside the gene matches: 15. Germline V CDR1 and CDR2: SEHNR, FQNEAQ (reference sequence). The CDR3 loop reads CASSFPGAKQGATYF. CDR3 nucleotides: TGTGCCAGCAGCTTTCCGGGCGCGAAACAGGGGGCGACGTACTTC.

The count of this clonotype is one. A read error may produce the germline difference seen at one junction end. The chain links TRBV7-9 to TRBJ2-3, with D perhaps matching TRBD1 (6 bases). The V gene's germline CDR1 is SEHNR and CDR2 FQNEAQ (reference sequence). This CDR3 spans 12 amino acids. The CDR3 nucleotides read TGTGCCGGCAGCTTACAGGGACCTGGTCCGTATTTT. Its translation: CAGSLQGPGPYF.

The chain is built from TRBV6-6 and TRBJ1-4; D gene uncertain. With 4 bases removed from V and 1 base from J, the gap between germline ends came to 22 bases. This CDR3 is built from 19 residues. Germline V gives CDR1 MNHNY, CDR2 SVGAGI (reference sequence). The DNA of the CDR3 is TGTGCCAGCAGTTTGTCCCGTTTGAGACTTCAGGAAACTAATGAAAAACTGTTTTTT. This sequence encodes CASSLSRLRLQETNEKLFF.

The chain employs TRBV5-5 and TRBJ2-1; TRBD2 agrees at 8 bases. Per the germline V gene, CDR1 is SGHKS and CDR2 is YYEKEE (reference sequence). Trimming took 2 bases from V and 4 from J; bases not matched to a gene: 5. The CDR3 extends over 15 amino acids. The CDR3 DNA reads TGTGCCAGCAGCTTTGACGCTAGCGGGTACAATGAGCAGTTCTTC. It translates to CASSFDASGYNEQFF.

This clonotype was counted many times. The chain is built from TRBV7-2 and TRBJ2-7; D call uncertain. CDR3 length equals 11 residues. Trimming left V 4 bases short and J 4 bases short, with 5 bases between. Germline CDR1 SGHTA, CDR2 FQGNSA. CDR3 sequence (DNA): TGTGCCAGCAGCTCGGTATACGAGCAGTACTTC. As protein: CASSSVYEQYF.

There are a few counts of this clonotype. The rearrangement joins TRBV3-1 to TRBJ1-1; D unresolved. Trimming pared 7 bases from V and 6 bases from J, leaving 15 bases between. This CDR3 is 13 amino acids long. Per the germline V gene, CDR1 is LGHDT and CDR2 is YNNKEL (reference sequence). The CDR3 bases are TGTGCCAGCAATACTCACGGTGGGGCTGAAGCTTTCTTT. This sequence encodes CASNTHGGAEAFF.

This chain uses TRBV20-1 with TRBJ2-5; D possibly corresponds to TRBD2 (7 bases). From germline, CDR1 is DFQATT and CDR2 SNEGSKA (reference sequence). Trimming cost V 1 base and J 2 bases, with 17 bases left between them. The CDR3 is made up of 16 amino acids. The CDR3 spells CSARGRGRGGQETQYF. The DNA of the CDR3 is TGCAGTGCTAGAGGGCGCGGGAGAGGGGGGCAAGAGACCCAGTACTTC.

The V and J genes are TRBV11-2 and TRBJ2-2, with D perhaps TRBD1 (5 bases). V was trimmed by 2 bases and J by 3 bases, leaving 16 bases between them. Looked up from germline, CDR1 is SGHAT and CDR2 is FQNNGV. The CDR3 is 17 residues long. The CDR3 protein is CASSLFTQVRDTGELFF. CDR3 in DNA: TGTGCCAGCAGCTTATTTACACAGGTCCGCGACACCGGGGAGCTGTTTTTT.

The V call is TRBV6-6, the J call TRBJ1-1; TRBD1 matches 10 bases. The germline gives CDR1 MNHNY, CDR2 SVGAGI (reference sequence). This CDR3 contains 14 residues. Losses at the gene ends were 4 bases for V and 5 bases for J; bases not matched to a gene: 4. The CDR3 DNA reads TGTGCCAGCAGTTGGACAGGGGGTTATACTGAAGCTTTCTTT. Amino acid sequence: CASSWTGGYTEAFF.